A single sample gave rise to the 21 T cell receptor beta chains below, sequenced in a study of blood T cell repertoires in COVID-19. The assay was immunoSEQ multiplex PCR, and TCRdb's table has in-frame clones only and misses some. The sample lists around 320,000 clones; about 90% were seen once. The sequenced sample was PBMCs or T cells enriched from blood (not recorded which). Receptors were obtained from a woman between 45 and 60 years old who had been exposed to COVID-19.

The CDR3 region has the DNA TGTGCCAGCTCATTTCCTACCGGGACAGGGCCCTACAATGAGCAGTTCTTC. This encodes CASSFPTGTGPYNEQFF. The chain combines TRBV18 with TRBJ2-1; 9 nucleotides align to TRBD1. This CDR3 contains 17 residues. V lost 5 bases to trimming and J lost 2 bases; unmatched junction nucleotides: 10. The germline gives CDR1 KGHSH, CDR2 LQKENI.

This chain connects TRBV28 to TRBJ1-3; maybe TRBD1 (6 bases). This CDR3 region has 16 residues. Germline V gives CDR1 MDHEN, CDR2 SYDVKM. V shed 5 bases and J shed 1 base, with 15 bases lying between them. CDR3 residues: CASSEWTDASGNTIYF. The CDR3 bases are TGTGCCAGCAGTGAATGGACAGATGCTTCTGGAAACACCATATATTTT.

The CDR3 DNA follows: TGTGCCAGCAGCTTAAAACAGGGGAACACCGGGGAGCTGTTTTTT. Translation: CASSLKQGNTGELFF. V usage is TRBV5-4 and J usage is TRBJ2-2; D perhaps matches TRBD1 (6 bases). Germline V lookup: CDR1 SGHNT, CDR2 YYREEE (reference sequence). The CDR3 loop spans 15 amino acids. Trimming removed 2 bases at V and 1 base at J, with 9 bases between.

The table lists this clone with a count of one. This chain uses TRBV5-5 with TRBJ1-5, with 7 bases fitting TRBD1. V dropped 4 bases and J dropped 0; count of bases not matched to a gene: 10. From germline, CDR1 is SGHKS and CDR2 YYEKEE (reference sequence). The CDR3 runs 17 residues. This chain's CDR3 is CASSPTDRMDSNQPQHF. Written as DNA, the CDR3 is TGTGCCAGCAGCCCGACGGACAGGATGGATAGCAATCAGCCCCAGCATTTT. Complete variable domain (other parts from reference TRBV5-5 and TRBJ1-5): DAGVTQSPTHLIKTRGQQVTLRCSPISGHKSVSWYQQVLGQGPQFIFQYYEKEERGRGNFPDRFSARQFPNYSSELNVNALLLGDSALYLCASSPTDRMDSNQPQHFGDGTRLSIL.

This sequence joins TRBV19 and TRBJ2-7; TRBD1 is a possible D gene (6 bases). CDR1 and CDR2 (germline): LNHDA, SQIVND (reference sequence). CDR3 size: 15 residues. Trimming shortened V by 8 bases and J by 2 bases, and 19 bases separated the two germline ends. The CDR3 DNA follows: TGTGCCAGTGGTGTGACAGGAGCCTACCCCTACGAGCAGTACTTC. Amino acid sequence: CASGVTGAYPYEQYF. Looking up the rest from reference TRBV19 and TRBJ2-7 gives the full variable domain: DGGITQSPKYLFRKEGQNVTLSCEQNLNHDAMYWYRQDPGQGLRLIYYSQIVNDFQKGDIAEGYSVSREKKESFPLTVTSAQKNPTAFYLCASGVTGAYPYEQYFGPGTRLTVT.

This chain connects TRBV14 to TRBJ2-3; maybe TRBD1 (5 bases). Between the trimmed V and J ends, which lost 4 bases and 2 bases, there was a span of 16 bases. The CDR3 has 16 amino acids. Looked up from germline, CDR1 is SGHDN and CDR2 is FVKESK. CDR3 residues: CASSPSKGVFTDTQYF. The CDR3 region has the DNA TGTGCCAGCAGCCCTAGTAAAGGGGTCTTCACAGATACGCAGTATTTT.

This clone occurred once. The V call is TRBV6-5, the J call TRBJ1-5, with D unclear. Trimming cost V 6 bases and J 9 bases, with 18 bases left between them. The CDR3 contains 14 residues. CDR1 MNHEY and CDR2 SVGAGI come from the germline V gene. The CDR3 DNA sequence: TGTGCCAGCAGCCCCCACACGGGTACTGGGCCCCAGCATTTT. Translating gives CASSPHTGTGPQHF.

This sequence joins TRBV5-1 and TRBJ2-7; TRBD1 matches 11 bases. Germline V gene data show CDR1 as SGHRS and CDR2 as YFSETQ. V shed 0 bases and J 1 base; nucleotides not matched to a gene: 12. The CDR3 has 19 residues. This CDR3 reads CASSLVRTGGLSSSYEQYF. CDR3 in DNA: TGCGCCAGCAGCTTGGTTAGGACAGGGGGCCTGAGCAGTTCCTACGAGCAGTACTTC.

The chain couples TRBV5-1 to TRBJ1-2; 7 bases are a match to TRBD1. V dropped 3 bases and J dropped 6; count of bases not matched to a gene: 5. The CDR3 is 13 residues long. Germline-derived CDR1 and CDR2 are SGHRS and YFSETQ. The CDR3 sequence: CASSSTGEDGYTF. The CDR3 DNA reads TGCGCCAGCAGCTCCACAGGGGAGGATGGCTACACCTTC.

This chain links TRBV30 with TRBJ1-1; 7 bases agree with TRBD1. CDR1 is GTSNPN and CDR2 is SVGIG in the germline V gene (reference sequence). The CDR3 spans 10 residues. Unmatched junction bases numbered 3, after V lost 5 bases and J lost 9 bases. The CDR3 sequence is CAWEDRKAFF. CDR3 bases: TGTGCCTGGGAGGACAGGAAAGCTTTCTTT.

The genes are TRBV6-5 and TRBJ2-7; D not resolved. In germline, CDR1 is MNHEY, CDR2 SVGAGI. CDR3 length: 13 residues. Trimming left V 7 bases short and J 1 base short, with 11 bases between. The CDR3 DNA reads TGTGCCAGCATGTCCCGGGTTTCCTACGAGCAGTACTTC. Its protein is CASMSRVSYEQYF.

The chain couples TRBV5-3 to TRBJ2-2; 7 bases match TRBD2. TRBV5-3 is labeled an ORF, and its function is uncertain. The trim removed 2 bases at V and 3 bases at J, leaving 10 bases unmatched. The CDR3 has 17 residues. The CDR3 here is CARSLIWGRADTGELFF. In DNA, the CDR3 is TGTGCCAGAAGCTTAATTTGGGGGAGGGCGGACACCGGGGAGCTGTTTTTT.

The rearrangement links TRBV18 to TRBJ2-7, with D maybe TRBD1 (5 bases). The CDR3 sequence is 14 residues long. CDR1 and CDR2 from the germline V gene are KGHSH and LQKENI. The V gene lost 2 bases and the J gene lost 4 bases, with 12 bases spanning the gap. CDR3 DNA: TGTGCCAGCTCACCAAAGCTGGGGCCATACGAGCAGTACTTC. Translated, it gives CASSPKLGPYEQYF.

The chain is built from TRBV6-5 and TRBJ1-4; 8 bases fit TRBD1. There are 15 residues in the CDR3. V was pared by 6 bases and J by 0 bases, with 3 bases of the junction left unmatched. Per the germline V gene, CDR1 is MNHEY and CDR2 is SVGAGI. CDR3 region: CASSDRGTTNEKLFF. Here the CDR3 DNA reads TGTGCCAGCAGCGACAGGGGTACAACTAATGAAAAACTGTTTTTT.

This clone came up once. The germline gene is not matched at one end of the junction; a read error may be the cause. The chain links TRBV5-1 to TRBJ1-6; a weak D match, TRBD1 (6 bases). The CDR3 spans 12 residues. The germline V gene encodes CDR1 SGHRS and CDR2 YFSETQ. The DNA of the CDR3 is TGCGCCAGCAGCTTGGAGGGGGAGCCCCCCCACTTT. Translation gives CASSLEGEPPHF.

This clone was seen a few times. This chain links TRBV21-1 with TRBJ1-5. TRBV21-1 is flagged as a pseudogene. The CDR3 spans 14 residues. CDR3 sequence reads: CASSKVESNQPQHF. In DNA form, the CDR3 reads TGTGCCAGCAGCAAAGTGGAGAGCAATCAGCCCCAGCATTTT.

The chain links TRBV5-1 to TRBJ1-1; D is possibly TRBD1 (6 bases). Germline-derived CDR1 and CDR2 are SGHRS and YFSETQ. The CDR3 loop spans 15 amino acids. Trimming cost V 5 bases and J 1 base, with 15 bases left between them. This CDR3 is CASSRGGSTNTEAFF. The CDR3 DNA reads TGCGCCAGCAGTAGAGGGGGATCTACGAACACTGAAGCTTTCTTT.

The rearrangement uses TRBV5-5 and TRBJ1-1; 7 nucleotides align to TRBD1. Germline CDR1 reads SGHKS; CDR2 reads YYEKEE (reference sequence). The CDR3 totals 16 residues. Losses at the gene ends were 4 bases for V and 0 bases for J; bases not matched to a gene: 9. CDR3 in amino acids: CASSPGQKKMNTEAFF. Written as DNA, the CDR3 is TGTGCCAGCAGCCCGGGACAGAAGAAGATGAACACTGAAGCTTTCTTT.

The gene calls are TRBV19 and TRBJ1-2; TRBD1 matches 8 bases. The CDR3 totals 15 residues. Germline CDR1 is LNHDA and CDR2 is SQIVND (reference sequence). J gave up 0 bases and V 7 bases, and 7 bases lay outside the gene matches. CDR3 region: CASTWDRRSNYGYTF. CDR3 in DNA: TGTGCCAGTACCTGGGACAGGCGCTCTAACTATGGCTACACCTTC.

This rearrangement joins TRBV5-6 to TRBJ2-7; 8 bases agree with TRBD2. The V and J ends lost 4 bases and 0 bases, in that order; junction bases with no gene match: 3. The CDR3 runs to 14 residues. Germline V gene data show CDR1 as SGHDT and CDR2 as YYEEEE. For the CDR3, the DNA is TGTGCCAGCAGCACCGGGACTAGCTCCTACGAGCAGTACTTC. Translation gives CASSTGTSSYEQYF.

J is TRBJ2-3 and V is TRBV6-5; D is undetermined. The CDR3 has 12 amino acids. Germline CDR1 and CDR2: MNHEY and SVGAGI. The V end lost 8 bases, the J end lost 4 bases, and 10 bases lay between the germline ends. DNA for the CDR3: TGTGCCAGCTATAAGAGCGCAGATACGCAGTATTTT. As protein: CASYKSADTQYF.